This TCR beta chain is from a study of blood T cell repertoires in COVID-19. Between the trimmed V and J ends, which lost 7 bases and 0 bases, there was a span of 7 bases. Germline V gene sequence: CDR1 ENHRY, CDR2 SYGVKD. This CDR3 region has 13 residues. Study processing details: Quantification of nucleated cells was approximated via reference gene primer amplification. Using immunoSEQ multiplex PCR, the repertoire was profiled, and TCRdb retains in-frame clones only, with some absent. Clone size and the V and J calls come from that table; the DNA yielded D and trimming. The table shows fewer than 250,000 clones, with around 84% occurring only once.

Sequenced sample: peripheral blood. V usage is TRBV10-3 and J usage is TRBJ1-5, with D uncertain. The receptor comes from a man aged 45 to 65 with acute or convalescent COVID-19. The DNA for the CDR3 is TGTGCCATCAACTCCGGTAGCAATCAGCCCCAGCATTTT. Translation: CAINSGSNQPQHF.